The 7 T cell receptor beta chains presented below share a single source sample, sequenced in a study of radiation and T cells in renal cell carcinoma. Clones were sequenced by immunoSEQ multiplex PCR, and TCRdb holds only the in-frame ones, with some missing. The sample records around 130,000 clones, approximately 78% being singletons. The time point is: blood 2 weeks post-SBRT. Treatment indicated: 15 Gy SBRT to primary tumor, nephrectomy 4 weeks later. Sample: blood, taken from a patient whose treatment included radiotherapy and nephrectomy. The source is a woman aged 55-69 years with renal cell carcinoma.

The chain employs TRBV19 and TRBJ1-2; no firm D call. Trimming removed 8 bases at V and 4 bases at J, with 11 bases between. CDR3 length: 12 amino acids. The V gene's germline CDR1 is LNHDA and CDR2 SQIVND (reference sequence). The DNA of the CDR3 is TGTGCCAGTTCACCGGGCCTCTATGGCTACACCTTC. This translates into CASSPGLYGYTF.

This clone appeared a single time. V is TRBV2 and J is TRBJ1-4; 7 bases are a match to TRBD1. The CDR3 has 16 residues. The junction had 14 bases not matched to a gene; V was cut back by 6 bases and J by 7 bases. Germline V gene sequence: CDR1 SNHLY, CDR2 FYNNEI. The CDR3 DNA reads TGTGCCAGCAGGGAGGGGGCGCTGGGAATCGGTGAAAAACTGTTTTTT. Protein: CASREGALGIGEKLFF.

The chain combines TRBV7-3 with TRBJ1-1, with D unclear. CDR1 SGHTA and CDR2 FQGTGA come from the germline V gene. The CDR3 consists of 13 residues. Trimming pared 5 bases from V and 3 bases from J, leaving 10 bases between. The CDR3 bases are TGTGCCAGCAGCGAAACAGCCGACACTGAAGCTTTCTTT. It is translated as CASSETADTEAFF.

CDR3 bases: TGCGCCAGCAGTGCCGGGACCTACGAGCAGTACTTC. This codes for CASSAGTYEQYF. The chain couples TRBV10-1 to TRBJ2-7; the D gene is possibly TRBD2 (5 bases). V shed 4 bases and J shed 2 bases, with 6 bases lying between them. Germline V lookup: CDR1 WNHNN, CDR2 SYGVQD (reference sequence). CDR3 length equals 12 residues.

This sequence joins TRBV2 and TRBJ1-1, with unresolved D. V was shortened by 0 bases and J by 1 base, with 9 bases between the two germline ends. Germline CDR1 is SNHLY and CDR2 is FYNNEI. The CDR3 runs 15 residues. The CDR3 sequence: CASSEAEGRNTEAFF. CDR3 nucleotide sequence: TGTGCCAGCAGTGAAGCGGAGGGCCGGAACACTGAAGCTTTCTTT.

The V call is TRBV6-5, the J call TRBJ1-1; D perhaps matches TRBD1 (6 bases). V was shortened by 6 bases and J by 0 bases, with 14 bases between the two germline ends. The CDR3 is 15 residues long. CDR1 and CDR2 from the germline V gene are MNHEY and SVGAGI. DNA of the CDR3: TGTGCCAGCAGCCGCCCCGACAGGCTGAACACTGAAGCTTTCTTT. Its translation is CASSRPDRLNTEAFF.

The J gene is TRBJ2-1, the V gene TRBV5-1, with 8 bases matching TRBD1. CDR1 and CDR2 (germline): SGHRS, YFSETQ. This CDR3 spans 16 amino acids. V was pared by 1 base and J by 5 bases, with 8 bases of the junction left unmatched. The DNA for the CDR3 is TGCGCCAGCAGCTTGCGGACAGGGAAGGTTCACAATGAGCAGTTCTTC. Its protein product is CASSLRTGKVHNEQFF.